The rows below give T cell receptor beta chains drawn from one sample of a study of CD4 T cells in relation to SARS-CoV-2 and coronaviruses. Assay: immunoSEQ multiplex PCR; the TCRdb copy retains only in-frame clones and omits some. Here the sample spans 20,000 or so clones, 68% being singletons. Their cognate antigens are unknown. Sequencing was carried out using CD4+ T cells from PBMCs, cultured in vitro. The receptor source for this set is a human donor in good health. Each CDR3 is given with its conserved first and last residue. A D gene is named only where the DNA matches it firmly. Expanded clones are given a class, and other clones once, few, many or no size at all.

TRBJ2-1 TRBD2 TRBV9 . CASSTWTSGGVKDEQFF TGTGCCAGCAGCACCTGGACTAGCGGGGGGGTCAAAGATGAGCAGTTCTTC
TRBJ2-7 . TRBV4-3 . CASSQETWGEQYF TGCGCCAGCAGCCAGGAGACTTGGGGGGAGCAGTACTTC
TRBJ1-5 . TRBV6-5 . CASSYLGSNQPQHF TGTGCCAGCAGTTACTTGGGGAGCAATCAGCCCCAGCATTTT
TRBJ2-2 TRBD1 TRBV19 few CASRQGTGNTGELFF TGTGCCAGCCGCCAGGGGACAGGGAACACCGGGGAGCTGTTTTTT
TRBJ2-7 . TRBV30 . CAGGYSYEQYF TGTGCCGGGGGGTATTCCTACGAGCAGTACTTC
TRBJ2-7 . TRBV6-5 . CASSPDGRGYEQYF TGTGCCAGCAGTCCGGACGGGAGAGGGTACGAGCAGTACTTC
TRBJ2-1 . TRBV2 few CASSKGQSNNEQFF TGTGCCAGCAGTAAGGGCCAGAGCAACAATGAGCAGTTCTTC
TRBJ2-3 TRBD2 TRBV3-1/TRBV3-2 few CASSQDPSGGALTSTDTQYF TGTGCCAGCAGCCAAGACCCTAGCGGGGGAGCGCTTACTAGCACAGATACGCAGTATTTT
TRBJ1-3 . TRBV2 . CASSEMVSGNTIYF TGTGCCAGCAGTGAAATGGTATCTGGAAACACCATATATTTT
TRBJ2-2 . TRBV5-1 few CASSPGRDTGELFF TGCGCCAGCAGCCCCGGTAGAGATACCGGGGAGCTGTTTTTT
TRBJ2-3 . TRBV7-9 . CASKLGANTDTQYF TGTGCCAGCAAGTTGGGGGCAAACACAGATACGCAGTATTTT
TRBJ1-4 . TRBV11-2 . CASQIGFGGEKLFF TGTGCCAGCCAGATAGGGTTCGGTGGGGAAAAACTGTTTTTT
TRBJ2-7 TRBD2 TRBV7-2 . CASSFAGTSGAYEQYF TGTGCCAGCAGCTTCGCCGGGACTAGCGGGGCCTACGAGCAGTACTTC
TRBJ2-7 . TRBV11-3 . CASSLRGHSYEQYF TGTGCCAGCAGCTTACGGGGGCACTCCTACGAGCAGTACTTC
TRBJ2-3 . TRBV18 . CASSRAPGNTDTQYF TGTGCCAGCTCACGTGCCCCAGGGAACACAGATACGCAGTATTTT
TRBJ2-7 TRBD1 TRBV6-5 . CASGRGLNEQYF TGTGCCAGCGGCAGGGGGCTGAACGAGCAGTACTTC
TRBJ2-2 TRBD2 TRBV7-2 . CASLAGDLTGELFF TGTGCCAGCTTAGCGGGGGACCTCACCGGGGAGCTGTTTTTT
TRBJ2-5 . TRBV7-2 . CASSLAGGGETQYF TGTGCCAGCAGCTTAGCGGGGGGCGGGGAGACCCAGTACTTC
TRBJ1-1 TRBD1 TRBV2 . CASSRQGNTEAFF TGTGCCAGCAGCAGACAGGGGAACACTGAAGCTTTCTTT
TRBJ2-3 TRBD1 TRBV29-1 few CSATAQGLDTQYF TGCAGCGCTACCGCACAGGGGTTAGATACGCAGTATTTT
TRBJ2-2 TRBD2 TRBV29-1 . CSVTHTRRGGAAGELFF TGCAGCGTTACCCATACCCGGCGCGGGGGGGCGGCCGGGGAGCTGTTTTTT
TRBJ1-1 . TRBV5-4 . CASSLDRDNTEAFF TGTGCCAGCAGCTTGGACAGGGATAACACTGAAGCTTTCTTT
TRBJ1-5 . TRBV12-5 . CASGLESNQPQHF TGTGCTAGTGGTTTGGAAAGCAATCAGCCCCAGCATTTT
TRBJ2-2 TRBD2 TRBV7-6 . CASSLAMLADTNTGELFF TGTGCCAGCAGCTTAGCGATGCTAGCGGACACGAACACCGGGGAGCTGTTTTTT
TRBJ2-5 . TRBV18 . CASSQDDGRETQYF TGTGCCAGCTCACAAGACGACGGAAGGGAGACCCAGTACTTC
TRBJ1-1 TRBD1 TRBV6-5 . CASSFTGGTEAFF TGTGCCAGCAGTTTTACAGGGGGCACTGAAGCTTTCTTT
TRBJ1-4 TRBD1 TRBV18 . CASSRGTNEKLFF TGTGCCAGTTCCAGGGGGACTAATGAAAAACTGTTTTTT
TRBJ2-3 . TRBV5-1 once CASSLAVPTDTQYF TGCGCCAGCAGCTTGGCCGTCCCCACAGATACGCAGTATTTT
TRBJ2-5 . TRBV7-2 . CASSFLGKETQYF TGTGCCAGCAGCTTTTTGGGGAAAGAGACCCAGTACTTC
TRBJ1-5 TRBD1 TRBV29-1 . CSVGTGTDNQPQHF TGCAGCGTTGGGACGGGGACAGACAATCAGCCCCAGCATTTT
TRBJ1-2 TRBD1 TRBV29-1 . CSVAGQGQVYGYTF TGCAGCGTCGCTGGACAGGGGCAGGTCTATGGCTACACCTTC
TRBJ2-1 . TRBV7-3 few CASSPLAASYNEQFF TGTGCCAGCAGCCCACTTGCGGCCTCCTACAATGAGCAGTTCTTC
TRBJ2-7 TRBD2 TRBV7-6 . CASSLGVRGGTHYEQYF TGTGCCAGCAGCTTAGGCGTGCGGGGGGGAACCCACTACGAGCAGTACTTC
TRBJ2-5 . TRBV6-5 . CASRELETQYF TGTGCCAGCAGGGAGCTCGAGACCCAGTACTTC
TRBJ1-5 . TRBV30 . CAWSGGLNQPQHF TGTGCCTGGAGCGGGGGGCTCAATCAGCCCCAGCATTTT
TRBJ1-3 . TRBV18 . CASSPPNNSGNTIYF TGTGCCAGCTCACCACCGAACAACTCTGGAAACACCATATATTTT
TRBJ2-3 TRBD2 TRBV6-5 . CASRTGLAADTQYF TGTGCCAGCAGGACTGGACTAGCCGCAGATACGCAGTATTTT
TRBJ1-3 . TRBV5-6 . CASSSKGFSGNTIYF TGTGCCAGCAGCTCAAAAGGGTTTAGTGGAAACACCATATATTTT
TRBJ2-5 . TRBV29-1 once CSVDTGQETQYF TGCAGCGTTGACACGGGGCAAGAGACCCAGTACTTC
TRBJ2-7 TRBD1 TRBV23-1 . CASSHYRGRVIEQYF TGCGCCAGCAGTCACTACAGGGGCCGTGTTATCGAGCAGTACTTC
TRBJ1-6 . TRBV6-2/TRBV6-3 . CASSYRGGSYNSPLHF TGTGCCAGCAGTTACAGAGGAGGCTCCTATAATTCACCCCTCCACTTT
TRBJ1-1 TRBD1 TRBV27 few CASSPRSTGQSEAFF TGTGCCAGCAGTCCCCGATCGACAGGGCAATCTGAAGCTTTCTTT
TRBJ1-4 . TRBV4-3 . CASSQDVGGFLTANNEKLFF TGCGCCAGCAGCCAAGATGTGGGGGGGTTCCTGACCGCGAATAATGAAAAACTGTTTTTT
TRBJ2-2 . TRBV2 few CASSESPSTGELFF TGTGCCAGCAGTGAAAGTCCTTCGACCGGGGAGCTGTTTTTT
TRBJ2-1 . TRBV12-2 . CASRIRYRGKRDEQFF TGTGCAAGTCGCATAAGATACAGGGGAAAAAGGGATGAGCAGTTCTTC
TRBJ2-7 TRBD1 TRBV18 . CASSLFPTGEISEQYF TGTGCCAGCTCCCTCTTCCCGACAGGGGAAATCAGCGAGCAGTACTTC
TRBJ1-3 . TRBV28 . CASSGGWSGNTIYF TGTGCCAGCAGTGGCGGTTGGTCTGGAAACACCATATATTTT
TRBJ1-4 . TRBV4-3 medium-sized CASSPTSGISEKLFF TGCGCCAGCAGCCCGACGTCGGGGATTAGTGAAAAACTGTTTTTT
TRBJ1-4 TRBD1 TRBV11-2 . CASSLGQGNEKLFF TGTGCCAGCAGCTTAGGACAGGGGAATGAAAAACTGTTTTTT
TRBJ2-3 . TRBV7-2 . CASSLLGADTQYF TGTGCCAGCAGCTTATTGGGGGCAGATACGCAGTATTTT
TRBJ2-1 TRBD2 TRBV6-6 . CASSYAGGTRNEQFF TGTGCCAGCAGTTACGCCGGCGGGACTAGGAATGAGCAGTTCTTC
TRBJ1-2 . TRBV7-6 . CASSPRLGGPLDGYTF TGTGCCAGCAGCCCCCGTCTGGGAGGGCCCCTTGATGGCTACACCTTC
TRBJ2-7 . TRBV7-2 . CASSPGGFYEQYF TGTGCCAGCAGCCCCGGGGGCTTCTACGAGCAGTACTTC
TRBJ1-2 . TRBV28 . CASSLQGSYGYTF TGTGCCAGCAGTTTACAGGGCTCCTATGGCTACACCTTC
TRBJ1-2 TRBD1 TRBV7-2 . CASRTLAGGAWGYTF TGTGCCAGCAGGACACTGGCAGGGGGCGCTTGGGGCTACACCTTC
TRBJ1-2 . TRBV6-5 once CASSPTGNYGYTF TGTGCCAGCAGTCCAACAGGGAACTATGGCTACACCTTC
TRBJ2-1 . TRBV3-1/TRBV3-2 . CASRGQTYNEQFF TGTGCCTCGAGGGGTCAAACTTACAATGAGCAGTTCTTC